These T cell receptor beta chains were read from a single sample in a study of T cell responses to AZD1222 COVID-19 vaccine. TCRdb's table, derived via immunoSEQ multiplex PCR, lists solely in-frame clones and lacks some. The table lists about 150,000 clones, 90% to 95% of them singletons. The sequencing here drew on peripheral blood, taken on day 0 of AZD1222 vaccination. Every receptor here comes from an adult in good health. Both conserved end residues are part of each CDR3.

TRBV19 | CASSISAGAGNTIYF
TRBV11-3 | CASSPRHSRWGTGELFF
TRBV19 | CASTEQRNTEAFF
TRBV23-1 | CASTTGTGTDTQYF
TRBV12-5 | CASGLPSFREGPHEQYF
TRBV7-9 | CASSYQGGGGSPLHF
TRBV6-5 | CASSYSPLAGNTIYF
TRBV5-1 | CASSFTGGEQYF
TRBV12-3/TRBV12-4 | CASSFTGGEQYF
TRBV24-1 | CATSDAGTGGLAGVPDTQYF
TRBV21-1 | CARGTVSKYGYTF
TRBV6-2/TRBV6-3 | CASSYTSYEQYF
TRBV6-5 | CASSSYSNQPQHF
TRBV27 | CASSFESSDGELFF
TRBV19 | CASSIGPGTNTEAFF
TRBV19 | CATTPQGITEAFF